This T cell receptor (beta chain) is drawn from a study of OX40 agonist ivuxolimab in advanced cancers. In the study overall: Ivuxolimab, which targeted the costimulatory receptor OX40 (CD134), was an agonistic, fully human IgG2 monoclonal antibody. Intravenous ivuxolimab was administered to patients every 2 weeks at six dose levels: 0.01, 0.1, 0.3, 1.5, 3 and 10 mg/kg. Of the approximately 54 patients in dose escalation, about 19 had hepatocellular carcinoma, about 15 had melanoma, 9 had renal cell carcinoma and 9 had head and neck cancer. In the dose-escalation cohort, 65% to 90% of patients were male, and the mean age was around 60 years, with a range of roughly 23 to 85. Prior anti-PD-1, anti-PD-L1 or anti-CTLA-4 therapy was permitted, and checkpoint inhibitors had been received by about 36% of dose-escalation patients. Three dose-escalation patients achieved partial responses, one with hepatocellular carcinoma and two with cutaneous melanoma. Peripheral TCRbeta sequencing aimed to test whether ivuxolimab altered TCR sequence diversity and caused clonal T-cell expansion. The paper reports the monotherapy dose-escalation portion (N of about 56 patients) of the phase I ivuxolimab trial. Results and caveats for the whole study, not just this receptor: In partial responders in the 0.1-3.0 mg/kg groups, normalized peripheral clonal expansion was found to be among the lowest, especially among CD8+ T cells. Low levels of normalized T-cell clonal expansion were also shown by some nonresponding patients. The antigen specificity of the peripheral T cells that underwent clonal expansion was not determined. At doses from 0.1 to 3.0 mg/kg, clonal expansion was seen in both CD4+ and CD8+ blood T cells between baseline and week 6. After ivuxolimab, more expanded clones were found on average in CD8+ T cells than in CD4+ T cells.

Genomic DNA was isolated from the sorted cells so that the TCRbeta CDR3 region could be sequenced. The immunoSEQ Assay was used to sequence the TCRbeta CDR3 regions. What TCRdb holds here is the immuneACCESS table cut down to in-frame rearrangements. Part of the clones is not present; checked against another copy, under half of the missing clones reflect an unresolved V gene, and the others are unexplained. Here the sample has 60,000 to 100,000 clones; 84% occur a single time. Approximately 0.51% of the sample is in the top ten clones. V and J lose 7 bases and 5 bases, and a span of 17 bases separates them. From its cysteine to its phenylalanine, the CDR3 spans 15 amino acids. The DNA shown is the 45-base CDR3, in frame from base 1. The germline V gene yields MDHEN for CDR1 and SYDVKM for CDR2. The trial excluded patients who had a history of autoimmune disease or who were on systemic immunosuppression. Peripheral blood for TCR sequencing was collected from all dose cohorts at baseline, on cycle 4 day 1, and on cycle 7 day 1. The samples were taken from a phase I, first-in-human, multicenter, open-label dose-escalation trial of ivuxolimab. Adults with locally advanced or metastatic head and neck squamous cell, hepatocellular, melanoma or renal cell carcinoma were enrolled in the trial. Before TCR sequencing, CD4+ T cells and CD8+ T cells were sorted from peripheral blood as separate populations.

Worth noting for this clone: Its antigen specificity is not known. Per-base qualities were not stored, and no clone one base away is much larger.

This receptor was taken from an adult with an advanced solid tumor such as melanoma, head and neck, liver or kidney cancer. Rearrangement joined TRBV28 to TRBJ1-4; TRBD1 is a possible D gene, resting on 6 matching bases. The source was CD4+ or CD8+ T cells sorted from blood, collected in a trial of the OX40 agonist ivuxolimab. CDR3 loop: CASTEPGHTNEKLFF. The bases are TGTGCCAGCACTGAACCGGGACATACAAATGAAAAACTGTTTTTT.